The present entry profiles one TCR beta chain with its context. V lost 4 bases to trimming and J lost 2 bases, with 13 bases between them. The germline gives CDR1 SGHNT, CDR2 YYREEE (reference sequence). The length of the CDR3 is 16 residues. The data were obtained in a study of blood T cell repertoires in COVID-19. Whole-study context: The analysed material was cDNA or gDNA that came from T cells, B-cell-depleted T cells, or PBMCs.

Per the original methods: Amplification with reference gene primers provided the estimates of nucleated cell counts. The protocol was immunoSEQ multiplex PCR, while the TCRdb copy is restricted to in-frame clones and leaves out a portion. Clone size and the V and J calls come from that table; the DNA yielded D and trimming. The sample lists hundreds of thousands of clones, more than 80% occurring once. Cohorts were based on clinical histories the participants reported. Recovered participants had two consecutive negative NP/OP PCR tests, healthcare professional clearance, or symptom resolution. This receptor was identified in a man between 18 and 35 years old who had recovered from COVID-19. Source material: PBMCs or T cells enriched from blood (not recorded which). This chain uses TRBV5-4 with TRBJ2-6; a possible D gene is TRBD1 (6 bases). The DNA for the CDR3 is TGTGCCAGCAGCCCCACTACAGGGCCTGGGGCCAACGTCCTGACTTTC. It encodes CASSPTTGPGANVLTF. Looking up the rest from reference TRBV5-4 and TRBJ2-6 gives the full variable domain: ETGVTQSPTHLIKTRGQQVTLRCSSQSGHNTVSWYQQALGQGPQFIFQYYREEENGRGNFPPRFSGLQFPNYSSELNVNALELDDSALYLCASSPTTGPGANVLTFGAGSRLTVL.